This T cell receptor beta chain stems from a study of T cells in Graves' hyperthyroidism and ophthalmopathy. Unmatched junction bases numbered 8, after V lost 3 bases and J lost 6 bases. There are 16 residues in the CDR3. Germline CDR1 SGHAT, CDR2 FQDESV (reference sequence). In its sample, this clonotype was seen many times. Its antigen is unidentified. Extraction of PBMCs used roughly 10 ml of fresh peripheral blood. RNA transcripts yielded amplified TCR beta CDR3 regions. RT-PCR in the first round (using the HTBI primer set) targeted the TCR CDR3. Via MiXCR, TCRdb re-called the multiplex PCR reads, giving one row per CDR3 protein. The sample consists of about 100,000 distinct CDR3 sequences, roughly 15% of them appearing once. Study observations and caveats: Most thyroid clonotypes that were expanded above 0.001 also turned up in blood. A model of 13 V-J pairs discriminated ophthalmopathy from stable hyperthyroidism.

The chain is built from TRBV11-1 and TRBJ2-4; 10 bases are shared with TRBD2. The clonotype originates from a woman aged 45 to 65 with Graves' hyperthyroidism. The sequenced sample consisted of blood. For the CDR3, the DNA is TGTGCCAGCAGCTTCGAAGCGGGAGGGCCGTCAAACATTCAGTACTTC. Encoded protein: CASSFEAGGPSNIQYF.